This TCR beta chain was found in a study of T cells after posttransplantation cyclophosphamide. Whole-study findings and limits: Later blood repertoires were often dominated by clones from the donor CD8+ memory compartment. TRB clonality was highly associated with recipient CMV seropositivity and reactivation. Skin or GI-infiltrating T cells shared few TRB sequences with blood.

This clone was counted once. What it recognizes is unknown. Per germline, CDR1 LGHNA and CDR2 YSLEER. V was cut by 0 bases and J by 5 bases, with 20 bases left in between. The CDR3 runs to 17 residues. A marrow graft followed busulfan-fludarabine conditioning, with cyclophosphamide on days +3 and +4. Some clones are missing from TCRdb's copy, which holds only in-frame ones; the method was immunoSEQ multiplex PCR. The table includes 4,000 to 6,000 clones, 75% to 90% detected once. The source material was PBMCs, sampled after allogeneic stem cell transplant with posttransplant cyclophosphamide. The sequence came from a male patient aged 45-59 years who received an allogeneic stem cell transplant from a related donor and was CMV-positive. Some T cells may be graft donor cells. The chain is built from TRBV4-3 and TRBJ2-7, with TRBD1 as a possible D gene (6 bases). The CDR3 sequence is CASSQDLGQLNGDEQYF. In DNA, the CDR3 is TGCGCCAGCAGCCAAGATCTAGGACAGCTAAACGGGGACGAGCAGTACTTC.